A selection of T cell receptor beta chains follows, all from one sample in a study of blood T cell repertoires in COVID-19. The data were produced by immunoSEQ multiplex PCR, yet TCRdb's version contains in-frame clones alone and is incomplete. The repertoire holds some 190,000 clones, with around 83% as singletons. Sequencing used PBMCs or T cells enriched from blood (not recorded which). These receptors were collected from a woman aged 40 to 50 in a cohort exposed to, infected with or recovered from COVID-19 (not recorded which). Both conserved end residues are part of each CDR3. D genes are given only for firm matches. Size is stated for part of the rows, as once, few or many counts, or as a class when the clone is expanded.

J gene	D gene	clone size	V gene	CDR3 length	CDR3 protein	CDR3 DNA
TRBJ2-5	-	-	TRBV29-1	13	CSAATRAGETQYF	TGCAGCGCGGCTACCCGAGCGGGAGAGACCCAGTACTTC
TRBJ1-2	TRBD1	-	TRBV10-2	15	CASSGQGAEGCGYTF	TGCGCCAGCAGTGGGCAGGGGGCCGAAGGGTGTGGCTACACCTTC
TRBJ1-2	-	few	TRBV19	12	CASSRQAVGYTF	TGTGCCAGTAGTAGGCAGGCTGTTGGCTACACCTTC
TRBJ2-1	TRBD2	-	TRBV24-1	18	CATSDFSTSGDRGNEQFF	TGTGCCACCAGTGATTTCTCCACTAGCGGCGATAGGGGCAATGAGCAGTTCTTC
TRBJ2-1	-	once	TRBV10-3	17	CAISEPAQRGSYNEQFF	TGTGCCATCAGTGAGCCCGCCCAACGGGGCTCCTACAATGAGCAGTTCTTC
TRBJ1-5	-	-	TRBV5-6	17	CASSSFGVGATNQPQHF	TGTGCCAGCAGCTCTTTCGGCGTGGGGGCTACCAATCAGCCCCAGCATTTT
TRBJ1-2	TRBD1	-	TRBV4-1	17	CASSQVFTGGQSNGYTF	TGCGCCAGCAGCCAAGTCTTTACAGGGGGACAAAGCAATGGCTACACCTTC
TRBJ2-1	-	-	TRBV10-3	15	CAISSYLGEWNEQFF	TGTGCCATCAGCTCATACCTGGGAGAGTGGAATGAGCAGTTCTTC
TRBJ2-7	-	-	TRBV4-1	13	CASSQHTAYEQYF	TGCGCCAGCAGCCAACACACAGCCTACGAGCAGTACTTC
TRBJ2-4	-	many	TRBV6-1	16	CASSEEGGGAKNIQYF	TGTGCCAGCAGTGAAGAGGGAGGGGGAGCCAAAAACATTCAGTACTTC
TRBJ2-1	-	-	TRBV6-1	15	CASSERLVSFNEQFF	TGTGCCAGCAGTGAACGCCTAGTTTCCTTCAATGAGCAGTTCTTC
TRBJ1-1	-	-	TRBV5-5	13	CASSLGRETEAFF	TGTGCCAGCAGCTTAGGGAGGGAGACTGAAGCTTTCTTT
TRBJ2-7	-	-	TRBV7-9	14	CASSGVQGRGEQYF	TGTGCCAGCAGCGGAGTACAGGGAAGGGGCGAGCAGTACTTC
TRBJ2-1	-	-	TRBV27	14	CASSLGRGYNEQFF	TGTGCCAGCAGTTTAGGACGGGGTTACAATGAGCAGTTCTTC
TRBJ1-1	TRBD1	few	TRBV12-5	15	CASGLEQGAVTEAFF	TGTGCTAGTGGTTTGGAACAGGGGGCCGTCACTGAAGCTTTCTTT
TRBJ2-5	TRBD1	-	TRBV2	13	CASRGDSQETQYF	TGTGCCAGCAGGGGGGACAGCCAAGAGACCCAGTACTTC
TRBJ1-5	TRBD1	once	TRBV4-2	16	CASSQGGQATNQPQHF	TGTGCCAGCAGCCAGGGGGGACAGGCGACCAATCAGCCCCAGCATTTT
TRBJ1-6	-	-	TRBV11-2	12	CASSLGLGQLHF	TGTGCCAGCAGCTTAGGACTGGGGCAGCTCCACTTT
TRBJ1-5	-	few	TRBV2	13	CASRGDASQPQHF	TGTGCCAGCAGGGGAGACGCAAGTCAGCCCCAGCATTTT
TRBJ2-3	-	-	TRBV5-1	16	CASSLGLAASTDTQYF	TGCGCCAGCAGCTTGGGTTTAGCGGCATCCACAGATACGCAGTATTTT
TRBJ1-6	-	-	TRBV27	14	CASSFNSVNSPLHF	TGTGCCAGCAGTTTCAACAGTGTTAATTCACCCCTCCACTTT
TRBJ1-4	TRBD1	once	TRBV19	14	CASTKGAVNEKLFF	TGTGCCAGTACCAAGGGGGCCGTTAATGAAAAACTGTTTTTT
TRBJ1-2	TRBD1	few	TRBV19	14	CASSMRGLSYGYTF	TGTGCCAGTAGTATGAGGGGGCTGAGCTATGGCTACACCTTC
TRBJ1-2	TRBD1	-	TRBV5-1	14	CASSFTGGKDGYTF	TGCGCCAGCAGCTTTACAGGGGGGAAGGATGGCTACACCTTC
TRBJ2-6	-	once	TRBV30	16	CAWSRADSRGANVLTF	TGTGCCTGGAGTAGAGCCGACTCTAGGGGGGCCAACGTCCTGACTTTC
TRBJ1-3	-	once	TRBV6-5	13	CASSYGEGNTIYF	TGTGCCAGCAGTTACGGGGAGGGAAACACCATATATTTT
TRBJ2-7	TRBD1	-	TRBV3-1/TRBV3-2	18	CASSLYPPATGVAYEQYF	TGTGCCAGCAGTCTATATCCCCCGGCGACAGGGGTGGCCTACGAGCAGTACTTC
TRBJ1-4	-	-	TRBV5-5	15	CASSSERTSNEKLFF	TGTGCCAGCAGCTCGGAAAGGACAAGTAATGAAAAACTGTTTTTT
TRBJ2-7	TRBD1	-	TRBV7-6	14	CASSSRDRGREQYF	TGTGCCAGCAGCTCCCGGGACAGGGGGCGCGAGCAGTACTTC
TRBJ2-7	TRBD1	-	TRBV13	14	CASSSDRGAYEQYF	TGTGCCAGCAGCTCAGACAGGGGAGCCTACGAGCAGTACTTC
TRBJ1-4	-	-	TRBV15	17	CATSGHRQGVTNEKLFF	TGTGCCACCAGCGGCCACCGCCAGGGCGTAACTAATGAAAAACTGTTTTTT
TRBJ2-7	TRBD2	-	TRBV6-6	17	CASSPRLAGGKGYEQYF	TGTGCCAGCAGTCCCCGGCTGGCGGGGGGGAAAGGCTACGAGCAGTACTTC
TRBJ1-4	TRBD1	-	TRBV5-4	15	CASSQTGGLGEKLFF	TGTGCCAGCAGCCAGACAGGGGGCCTTGGTGAAAAACTGTTTTTT
TRBJ1-1	TRBD1	-	TRBV12-5	14	CASGPRQGWTEAFF	TGTGCTAGTGGTCCCCGACAGGGGTGGACTGAAGCTTTCTTT
TRBJ2-7	TRBD1	-	TRBV15	14	CATSSRDRGYEQYF	TGTGCCACCAGCTCCCGGGACAGGGGCTACGAGCAGTACTTC
TRBJ2-5	TRBD2	-	TRBV9	16	CASSGGTSVQRETQYF	TGTGCCAGCAGCGGTGGGACTAGCGTCCAACGAGAGACCCAGTACTTC
TRBJ2-1	TRBD1	-	TRBV10-3	14	CATSGDREYNEQFF	TGTGCCACATCCGGGGACAGGGAATACAATGAGCAGTTCTTC
TRBJ2-7	TRBD1	-	TRBV7-9	15	CASSFGTGISYEQYF	TGTGCCAGCAGCTTCGGGACAGGGATTTCCTACGAGCAGTACTTC
TRBJ2-1	-	-	TRBV5-1	16	CASSLIRDYLYNEQFF	TGCGCCAGCAGCTTGATTCGTGACTACCTATACAATGAGCAGTTCTTC
TRBJ2-1	-	few	TRBV7-9	13	CASSLYQANEQFF	TGTGCCAGCAGCTTGTACCAGGCAAACGAGCAGTTCTTC